Listed below are T cell receptor beta chains from one sample, sequenced in a study of vaccination effects on CD4 cells after COVID-19. Profiling relied on immunoSEQ multiplex PCR, and the TCRdb table lists in-frame clones only, not all of them. The repertoire holds 40,000 to 45,000 clones, roughly 82% seen once, with about 3% in the top ten. Antigens for these TCRs are unknown. Material: CD4+ T cells from PBMCs cultured with HCoV-NL63 spike peptides, obtained before COVID-19 vaccination. The origin of the receptors is a human donor who received a COVID-19 vaccine. Both conserved end residues are part of each CDR3.

>TRBV18|TRBJ1-2
CASSPGVNYGYTF
>TRBV5-1|TRBJ1-1
CASSLYQGTEAFF
>TRBV18|TRBJ1-2
CASSPPGGADQPYGYTF
>TRBV14|TRBJ1-1
CASSQDLGQITVKAFF
>TRBV19|TRBJ2-5
CASSISAGGRETQYF
>TRBV19|TRBJ2-3
CASSVRQGEGNTQYF
>TRBV9|TRBJ2-3
CASSEFPGQGTDTQYF
>TRBV7-2|TRBJ1-2
CASSLVSGNYGYTF
>TRBV28|TRBJ2-1
CASSAPGLAGGPNEQFF
>TRBV7-2|TRBJ2-3
CASSTQGLGTDTQYF
>TRBV7-8|TRBJ1-6
CASRTGGASPLHF
>TRBV4-1|TRBJ1-2
CASSQATGISTFYTF
>TRBV6-5|TRBJ2-5
CASRIDPHQETQYF
>TRBV27|TRBJ1-1
CASSLREEYTEAFF
>TRBV7-9|TRBJ2-3
CASSLRGSGRVGDTQYF
>TRBV7-2|TRBJ1-1
CASSKTVNTEAFF
>TRBV9|TRBJ1-6
CASSVALGGASPLHF
>TRBV6-2/TRBV6-3|TRBJ2-3
CASSPYTGTGRDTQYF
>TRBV3-1/TRBV3-2|TRBJ1-5
CASSLKIGNQPQHF
>TRBV12-3/TRBV12-4|TRBJ1-5
CASSLWGQPQHF
>TRBV18|TRBJ2-3
CASSPPGGLRSTDTQYF
>TRBV19|TRBJ1-2
CASSISAAEAFYGYTF
>TRBV6-5|TRBJ1-4
CASSFTINEKLFF
>TRBV21-1|TRBJ2-4
CASSKAPSGGAKNIQYF
>TRBV6-5|TRBJ1-6
CASSYSAIKGAPLHF
>TRBV24-1|TRBJ1-1
CATSRTGSNTEAFF
>TRBV27|TRBJ2-1
CASSSLGQGYEQFF
>TRBV7-2|TRBJ1-4
CASSLRGGDNEKLFF
>TRBV5-1|TRBJ1-1
CASSRIRTVDTEAFF
>TRBV11-2|TRBJ1-3
CASSLSAGVGNTIYF
>TRBV24-1|.
CATSDLFGGETQYF
>TRBV21-1|TRBJ1-2
CASSTPANYGYTF
>TRBV6-5|TRBJ2-1
CASRRLAGAYNEQFF
>TRBV7-3|TRBJ2-4
CASSLGQGWSNIQYF
>TRBV5-1|TRBJ2-5
CASSRPAQQETQYF
>TRBV5-4|TRBJ2-1
CASSSPFRDSYNEQFF